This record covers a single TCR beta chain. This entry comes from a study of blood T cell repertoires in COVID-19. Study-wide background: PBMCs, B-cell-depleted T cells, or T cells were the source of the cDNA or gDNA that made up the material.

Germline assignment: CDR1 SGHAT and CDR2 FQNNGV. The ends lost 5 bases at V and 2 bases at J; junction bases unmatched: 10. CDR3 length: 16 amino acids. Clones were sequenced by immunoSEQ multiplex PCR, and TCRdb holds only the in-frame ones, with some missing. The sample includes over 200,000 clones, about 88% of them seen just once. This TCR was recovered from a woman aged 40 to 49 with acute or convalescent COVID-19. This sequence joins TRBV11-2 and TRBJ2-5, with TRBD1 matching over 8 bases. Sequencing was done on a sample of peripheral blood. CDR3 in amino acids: CASSRPLTGAQETQYF. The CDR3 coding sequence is TGTGCCAGCAGCCGCCCTCTGACAGGGGCACAAGAGACCCAGTACTTC.